The entry below gives a single T cell receptor beta chain sequence along with its context. Its antigen is still unknown. Clones were read by immunoSEQ multiplex PCR, and TCRdb kept only the in-frame ones, dropping some. The sample consists of 69,000 or so clones, 85% of them appearing once. This sample was included in a study of OX40 agonist ivuxolimab in advanced cancers. Study in general: The eligibility criteria allowed prior anti-PD-1, anti-PD-L1 or anti-CTLA-4 therapy, and under 50% had some. Study-level results: It was also the case that some nonresponders had low normalized T-cell clonal expansion. Among expanded peripheral T cells, antigen specificity went undetermined.

Germline values: CDR1 SGHRS, CDR2 YFSETQ. The germline V and J ends were trimmed by 0 bases and 0 bases, with 8 bases remaining between them. CDR3 size: 15 residues. The genes are TRBV5-1 and TRBJ2-3; D is unresolved. The sample in question was CD4+ or CD8+ T cells sorted from blood, obtained in a trial of the OX40 agonist ivuxolimab. This clonotype was sampled from an adult with an advanced solid tumor such as melanoma, head and neck, liver or kidney cancer. The CDR3 is CASSLGAGSTDTQYF. CDR3 nucleotides: TGCGCCAGCAGCTTGGGAGCCGGCAGCACAGATACGCAGTATTTT.